The 26 T cell receptor beta chains below all came from one sample that was sequenced in a study of preoperative IRX-2 immunotherapy in early breast cancer. Sequencing used immunoSEQ multiplex PCR; TCRdb keeps in-frame clones, though not all of them. The table has 35,000 to 40,000 clones, roughly four fifths seen once. Treatment noted: preoperative locoregional IRX-2 cytokine immunotherapy. Material: lymph node tissue, obtained after IRX-2 immunotherapy. The receptor set was obtained from a human donor with breast cancer.

This clone has more than one count but fewer than ten. The J gene is TRBJ2-1, the V gene TRBV6-8; 13 bases are shared with TRBD2. CDR3 length equals 15 residues. Per germline, CDR1 MNHGY and CDR2 SAAAGT. V shed 6 bases, J shed 9 bases, and the junction held 8 bases outside the gene matches. Written as DNA, the CDR3 is TGTGCCAGCAGCCAACTAGCGGGGGGGGACGGTGAGCAGTTCTTC. Its protein is CASSQLAGGDGEQFF.

The chain is built from TRBV5-1 and TRBJ1-1; D may be TRBD1 (5 bases). Germline CDR1 is SGHRS and CDR2 is YFSETQ. The CDR3 is 15 amino acids. V shed 1 base and J shed 1 base, with 11 bases lying between them. CDR3 sequence: CASSLITGSNTEAFF. The CDR3 nucleotides read TGCGCCAGCAGCTTGATTACAGGATCGAACACTGAAGCTTTCTTT.

In DNA form, the CDR3 reads TGCGCCAGCAGTATAAGGACAGGGGGTCACGGGGAGCTGTTTTTT. This sequence encodes CASSIRTGGHGELFF. This chain connects TRBV10-2 to TRBJ2-2; TRBD1 matches at 10 bases. From germline, CDR1 is WSHSY and CDR2 SAAADI. The J segment lost 7 bases and the V segment lost 5 bases, leaving 7 bases of the junction unmatched. This CDR3 is built from 15 residues.

The rearrangement joins TRBV19 to TRBJ1-1; D remains ambiguous. Per the germline V gene, CDR1 is LNHDA and CDR2 is SQIVND (reference sequence). CDR3 length: 13 residues. The V end lost 1 base, the J end lost 8 bases, and 11 bases lay between the germline ends. CDR3: CASSIGFGGEAFF. In DNA, the CDR3 is TGTGCCAGTAGTATAGGCTTTGGCGGGGAAGCTTTCTTT.

The V and J genes are TRBV11-3 and TRBJ2-3, with 9 bases aligning to TRBD1. CDR3 length: 15 residues. Trimming at V came to 3 bases and at J to 1 base, leaving 2 bases not matched to a gene. CDR1 is SGHNT and CDR2 is YENEEA in the germline V gene. CDR3 coding DNA: TGTGCCAGCAGCTTGTGGGACAGGGGCACAGATACGCAGTATTTT. This codes for CASSLWDRGTDTQYF.

A few counts support this clone. V is TRBV28 and J is TRBJ2-5; TRBD1 matches 10 bases. Trimming took 2 bases from V and 0 from J; bases not matched to a gene: 3. The CDR3 covers 16 residues. Germline V gene data show CDR1 as MDHEN and CDR2 as SYDVKM. CDR3 bases: TGTGCCAGCAGTTTACGGGACAGGGGACACCAAGAGACCCAGTACTTC. This translates into CASSLRDRGHQETQYF. The variable domain in full, completed from reference TRBV28 and TRBJ2-5, reads DVKVTQSSRYLVKRTGEKVFLECVQDMDHENMFWYRQDPGLGLRLIYFSYDVKMKEKGDIPEGYSVSREKKERFSLILESASTNQTSMYLCASSLRDRGHQETQYFGPGTRLLVL.

The V and J genes are TRBV6-8 and TRBJ1-1; 11 nucleotides match TRBD1. Per germline, CDR1 MNHGY and CDR2 SAAAGT. V was pared by 2 bases and J by 7 bases, with 6 bases of the junction left unmatched. The CDR3 is made up of 15 amino acids. CDR3: CASSYAGTGGGEAFF. The CDR3 DNA is TGTGCCAGCAGTTACGCCGGGACAGGGGGAGGTGAAGCTTTCTTT.

A single count supports this clone. The chain joins TRBV6-8 to TRBJ1-2, with D maybe TRBD1 (5 bases). Per the germline V gene, CDR1 is MNHGY and CDR2 is SAAAGT. V lost 3 bases and J 4 bases, leaving 9 bases between the germline ends. CDR3 length: 13 residues. CDR3 DNA: TGTGCCAGCAGTTATCGGACACTCTATGGCTACACCTTC. Encoded protein: CASSYRTLYGYTF.

This chain joins TRBV11-3 and TRBJ1-1, with TRBD1 identical over 7 bases. The CDR3 covers 18 residues. Germline V gene lookup returns CDR1 SGHNT and CDR2 YENEEA. With V trimmed by 5 bases and J by 2 bases, 17 bases remained unmatched. The CDR3 reads CASSPGVRGPRGNTEAFF. CDR3 DNA: TGTGCCAGCAGCCCCGGGGTGAGGGGGCCTAGGGGAAACACTGAAGCTTTCTTT.

V usage is TRBV5-1 and J usage is TRBJ2-3; 9 nucleotides align to TRBD2. V gave up 6 bases and J gave up 6 bases; unmatched junction bases: 14. CDR3 length: 16 residues. Germline V CDR1 and CDR2: SGHRS, YFSETQ. The CDR3: CASTIESSGGWDTQYF. In DNA, the CDR3 is TGCGCCAGCACCATCGAGAGTAGCGGGGGTTGGGATACGCAGTATTTT.

The chain couples TRBV7-6 to TRBJ1-4; weak D call: TRBD1 (5 bases). Germline lookup yields CDR1 SGHVS and CDR2 FNYEAQ. CDR3 length: 14 amino acids. V was cut by 6 bases and J by 5 bases, with 13 bases left in between. The CDR3 loop reads CASSEYRQNEKLFF. The DNA for the CDR3 is TGTGCCAGCAGTGAATATAGACAGAATGAAAAACTGTTTTTT.

CDR3: CASSGTGDGEKLFF. The DNA for the CDR3 is TGTGCCAGCAGTGGTACGGGTGACGGGGAAAAACTGTTTTTT. The chain combines TRBV28 with TRBJ1-4; no firm D call. Germline V gives CDR1 MDHEN, CDR2 SYDVKM. This CDR3 comprises 14 residues. Trimming took off 5 bases at V and 8 bases at J, with 15 bases between the two ends.

The chain links TRBV6-8 to TRBJ1-2; D may be TRBD1 (5 bases). Germline V CDR1 and CDR2: MNHGY, SAAAGT. There are 15 residues in the CDR3. Trimming took 2 bases from V and 3 from J, leaving 13 bases between them. CDR3 sequence (DNA): TGTGCCAGCAGTTACCAAGGGGCTAGGGACTATGGCTACACCTTC. Its protein product is CASSYQGARDYGYTF.

This rearrangement joins TRBV5-1 to TRBJ1-5, with TRBD1 matching over 7 bases. This CDR3 region has 18 residues. Losses at the gene ends were 1 base for V and 2 bases for J; bases not matched to a gene: 12. From germline, CDR1 is SGHRS and CDR2 YFSETQ. CDR3 protein: CASSLFIPKGAGNQPQHF. The CDR3 region has the DNA TGCGCCAGCAGCTTGTTTATCCCCAAGGGGGCCGGCAATCAGCCCCAGCATTTT.

This rearrangement joins TRBV11-3 to TRBJ2-2; TRBD1 aligns across 7 bases. The CDR3 is 14 amino acids. Germline V gene sequence: CDR1 SGHNT, CDR2 YENEEA. The J segment lost 5 bases and the V segment lost 3 bases, leaving 3 bases of the junction unmatched. The CDR3: CASSLWTGTGELFF. The CDR3 nucleotides read TGTGCCAGCAGCTTGTGGACAGGAACCGGGGAGCTGTTTTTT.

This chain links TRBV19 with TRBJ2-3; maybe TRBD2 (5 bases). Germline CDR1 reads LNHDA; CDR2 reads SQIVND (reference sequence). The CDR3 extends over 16 amino acids. Deletions cut 0 bases from V and 0 bases from J, with 10 bases between. CDR3 residues: CASSIDLSVSTDTQYF. DNA for the CDR3: TGTGCCAGTAGTATAGACCTTAGCGTAAGCACAGATACGCAGTATTTT.

The chain couples TRBV10-2 to TRBJ1-1; the match to TRBD1 covers 9 bases. V lost 0 bases, J lost 1 base, and 6 bases stayed unmatched. The CDR3 totals 17 residues. Germline CDR1 is WSHSY and CDR2 is SAAADI. CDR3 protein: CASSESGTGRWNTEAFF. The CDR3 DNA reads as TGCGCCAGCAGTGAGTCAGGGACAGGGAGGTGGAACACTGAAGCTTTCTTT.

The chain joins TRBV1 to TRBJ2-7; the table's D call of TRBD2 was not tested on the DNA. TRBV1 is noted as a pseudogene. The CDR3 length is 13 residues. CDR3 residues: CASSQDEAYEQYF. CDR3 coding DNA: TGCGCCAGCAGCCAAGATGAGGCCTACGAGCAGTACTTC.

This chain uses TRBV7-6 with TRBJ1-5, with D perhaps TRBD1 (6 bases). This CDR3 spans 17 amino acids. Per the germline V gene, CDR1 is SGHVS and CDR2 is FNYEAQ. Trimming removed 2 bases from V and 0 bases from J, with 14 bases in between. The CDR3 loop is CASSLYGGADSNQPQHF. CDR3 nucleotide sequence: TGTGCCAGCAGCTTATACGGGGGGGCGGATAGCAATCAGCCCCAGCATTTT.

The chain joins TRBV6-7 to TRBJ2-7; D unresolved. TRBV6-7 qualifies as an ORF whose function is uncertain. The V and J ends lost 5 bases and 6 bases respectively, with 23 bases between them. The CDR3 loop spans 16 amino acids. DNA of the CDR3: TGTGCCAGCAGTAACTTAATGTCGAGCCGTAGCAGCGAGCAGTACTTC. This gives the protein CASSNLMSSRSSEQYF.

The chain recombines TRBV9 with TRBJ2-2; D not resolved. CDR1 and CDR2 (germline): SGDLS, YYNGEE. With 5 bases removed from V and 0 bases from J, the gap between germline ends came to 11 bases. The CDR3 contains 15 residues. The CDR3 region is CASSEQQSNTGELFF. The CDR3 nucleotides are TGTGCCAGCAGTGAACAGCAATCGAACACCGGGGAGCTGTTTTTT. Complete variable domain (other parts from reference TRBV9 and TRBJ2-2): DSGVTQTPKHLITATGQRVTLRCSPRSGDLSVYWYQQSLDQGLQFLIQYYNGEERAKGNILERFSAQQFPDLHSELNLSSLELGDSALYFCASSEQQSNTGELFFGEGSRLTVL.

The rearrangement joins TRBV18 to TRBJ1-1; 8 bases match TRBD1. The V gene end was trimmed by 1 base and the J gene end by 5 bases; junction bases not matched to a gene: 6. Germline CDR1 is KGHSH and CDR2 is LQKENI. This CDR3 has 15 amino acids. As DNA, the CDR3 is TGTGCCAGCTCACCACATCCAGGGGGCTTTACTGAAGCTTTCTTT. Its translation: CASSPHPGGFTEAFF.

This clone was counted a few times. The rearrangement joins TRBV11-3 to TRBJ1-1; the D gene is possibly TRBD1 (5 bases). The length of the CDR3 is 16 residues. Trimming left V 4 bases short and J 0 bases short, with 15 bases between. The germline V gene encodes CDR1 SGHNT and CDR2 YENEEA. CDR3 residues: CASSSQGPPMNTEAFF. In DNA, the CDR3 is TGTGCCAGCAGCTCCCAGGGTCCTCCAATGAACACTGAAGCTTTCTTT.

The chain links TRBV14 to TRBJ1-3; D is uncertain. The CDR3 spans 17 residues. Germline V CDR1 and CDR2: SGHDN, FVKESK. Trimming took off 4 bases at V and 0 bases at J, with 16 bases between the two ends. The CDR3 DNA sequence: TGTGCCAGCAGCCGACGACTCCAGGAGAGCTCTGGAAACACCATATATTTT. It codes for CASSRRLQESSGNTIYF.

The chain couples TRBV19 to TRBJ1-2, with TRBD1 as a possible D gene (5 bases). CDR3 length: 14 residues. Germline lookup yields CDR1 LNHDA and CDR2 SQIVND (reference sequence). V gave up 0 bases and J gave up 5 bases, with 10 bases separating them. CDR3 in amino acids: CASSIEGDGYGYTF. CDR3 nucleotides: TGTGCCAGTAGTATAGAAGGGGACGGGTATGGCTACACCTTC.

V gene TRBV10-2 combines with J gene TRBJ2-7; D is uncertain. The V end lost 7 bases, the J end lost 4 bases, and 14 bases lay between the germline ends. Germline V CDR1 and CDR2: WSHSY, SAAADI. This CDR3 has 13 residues. This CDR3 reads CASTDSGEYEQYF. CDR3 DNA sequence: TGCGCCAGCACCGATTCCGGCGAGTACGAGCAGTACTTC.